This T cell receptor (beta chain) derives from a study of CD8 T cells in ankylosing spondylitis. The study's findings and limits: Reports of some motif variants in reactive arthritis synovial fluid and blood predate this one. In peripheral blood, disease-linked CD8+ clones occurred at relatively low frequencies. Significant enrichment of disease-linked clones was reportedly seen in matched ankylosing spondylitis synovial fluid. A TCR beta motif of fewer than ten highly homologous variants appeared characteristic of ankylosing spondylitis blood.

The V gene's germline CDR1 is SNHLY and CDR2 FYNNEI. Losses at the gene ends were 9 bases for V and 1 base for J; bases not matched to a gene: 8. The CDR3 length is 14 residues. A word on this clonotype: The antigen is not known.

Quantitative 5'-RACE with molecular barcodes was used to make the TCR beta libraries. TCRdb analysed the 5' RACE reads with MiXCR anew, one entry per CDR3 protein. The table includes 130,000 or so distinct CDR3 sequences, 15% to 20% detected once. The V call is TRBV2, the J call TRBJ2-7, with 8 bases that match TRBD2. Material for sequencing was blood, either unsorted or a sorted T cell fraction (not recorded which). This TCR was recovered from a male donor with ankylosing spondylitis. The CDR3 loop is CASSSGTYSYEQYF. CDR3 DNA sequence: TGTGCCAGTAGTAGCGGGACCTATTCCTACGAGCAGTACTTC.